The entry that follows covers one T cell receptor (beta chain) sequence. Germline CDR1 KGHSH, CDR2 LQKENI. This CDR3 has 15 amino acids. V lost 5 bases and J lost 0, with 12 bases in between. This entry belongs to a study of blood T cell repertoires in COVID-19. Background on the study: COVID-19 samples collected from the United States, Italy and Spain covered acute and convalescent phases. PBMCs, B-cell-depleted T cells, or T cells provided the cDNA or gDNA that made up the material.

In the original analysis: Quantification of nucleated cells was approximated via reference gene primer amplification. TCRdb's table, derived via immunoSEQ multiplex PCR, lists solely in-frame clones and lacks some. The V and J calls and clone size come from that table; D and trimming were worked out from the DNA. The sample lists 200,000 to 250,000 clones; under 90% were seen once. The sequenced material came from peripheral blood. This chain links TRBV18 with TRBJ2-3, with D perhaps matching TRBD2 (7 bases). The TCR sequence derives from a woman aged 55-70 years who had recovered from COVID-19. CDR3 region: CASSMRGPSTDTQYF. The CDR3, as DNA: TGTGCCAGCTCAATGCGGGGGCCAAGCACAGATACGCAGTATTTT.